This TCR beta chain derives from a study of regulatory T cells in long-lasting Graves disease. Study outcomes and limitations: Newly diagnosed patients had higher TCR diversity than persistent Graves' patients did. Patients with persistent disease showed a bias toward TRBV28, TRBJ1-2 and TRBJ2-5.

Through Arm-PCR of CDR3 regions and iRepertoire HTBI primers, TCR beta libraries were built. TCRdb recomputed calls from the multiplex PCR reads with MiXCR, one row per CDR3 protein. The table lists 300,000 or so distinct CDR3 sequences, roughly a fifth of them singletons. Germline lookup yields CDR1 SNHLY and CDR2 FYNNEI. CDR3 length: 14 residues. Trimming removed 2 bases at V and 4 bases at J, with 6 bases between. Noted time point: persistent/refractory GD, antithyroid drugs over 5 years with positive TRAb. After RNA was extracted from PBMCs, the TCR library was made from it. As collected, the peripheral blood samples measured about 9.2 milliliters each and went into EDTA tubes. This clonotype occurred many times. What it binds is not known.

The chain recombines TRBV2 with TRBJ1-6, with a possible D match to TRBD1 (5 bases). This specimen was peripheral blood mononuclear cells (PBMCs), taken when the disease was refractory, from a patient treated with antithyroid drugs. This clonotype was obtained from a female donor with Graves disease. The CDR3 region is CASSEQGYNSPLHF. The CDR3 region has the DNA TGTGCCAGCAGTGAACAGGGATATAATTCACCCCTCCACTTT.